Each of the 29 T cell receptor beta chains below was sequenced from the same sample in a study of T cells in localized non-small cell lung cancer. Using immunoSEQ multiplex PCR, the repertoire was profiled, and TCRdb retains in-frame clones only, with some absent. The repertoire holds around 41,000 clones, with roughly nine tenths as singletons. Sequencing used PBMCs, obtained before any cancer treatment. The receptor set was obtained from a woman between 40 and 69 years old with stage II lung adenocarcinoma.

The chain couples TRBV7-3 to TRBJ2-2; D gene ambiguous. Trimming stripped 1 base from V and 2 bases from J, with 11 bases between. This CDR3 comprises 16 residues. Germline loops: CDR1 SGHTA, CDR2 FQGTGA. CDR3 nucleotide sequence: TGTGCCAGCAGCTTAAATTCGGCTGGTAACACCGGGGAGCTGTTTTTT. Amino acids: CASSLNSAGNTGELFF.

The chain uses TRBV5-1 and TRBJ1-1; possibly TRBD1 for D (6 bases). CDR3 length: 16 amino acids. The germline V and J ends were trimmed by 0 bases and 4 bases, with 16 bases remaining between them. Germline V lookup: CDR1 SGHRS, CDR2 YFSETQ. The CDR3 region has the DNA TGCGCCAGCAGCTTGGCTGGGGGGGGCGAGCTCACTGAAGCTTTCTTT. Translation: CASSLAGGGELTEAFF.

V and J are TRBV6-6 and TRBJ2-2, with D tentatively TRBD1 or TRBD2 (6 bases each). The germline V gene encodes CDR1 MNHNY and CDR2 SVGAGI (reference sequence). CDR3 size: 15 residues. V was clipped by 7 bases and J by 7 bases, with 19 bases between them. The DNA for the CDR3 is TGTGCCAGCACCGAAATAGGGGGGCCCCGCGGGGAGCTGTTTTTT. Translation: CASTEIGGPRGELFF.

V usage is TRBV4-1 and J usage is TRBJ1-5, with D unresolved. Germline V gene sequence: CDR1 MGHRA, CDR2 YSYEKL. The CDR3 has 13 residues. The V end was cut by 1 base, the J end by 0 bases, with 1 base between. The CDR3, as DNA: TGCGCCAGCAGCCAAGGTAGCAATCAGCCCCAGCATTTT. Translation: CASSQGSNQPQHF.

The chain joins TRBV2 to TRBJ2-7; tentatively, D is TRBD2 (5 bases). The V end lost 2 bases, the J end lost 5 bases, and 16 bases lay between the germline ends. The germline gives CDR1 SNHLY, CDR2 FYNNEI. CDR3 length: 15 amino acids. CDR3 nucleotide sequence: TGTGCCAGCAGTGAAAGCCAGCGGTCCCCTAACGAGCAGTACTTC. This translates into CASSESQRSPNEQYF.

The CDR3 nucleotides read TGCAGCGTCCATGGAGGTCCAGGGGCAGAGTACTTC. Translation gives CSVHGGPGAEYF. The chain is built from TRBV29-1 and TRBJ2-7; TRBD1 might be the D (6 bases). CDR3 length: 12 amino acids. Between the trimmed V and J ends, which lost 6 bases and 11 bases, there was a span of 20 bases. CDR1 is SQVTM and CDR2 is ANQGSEA in the germline V gene.

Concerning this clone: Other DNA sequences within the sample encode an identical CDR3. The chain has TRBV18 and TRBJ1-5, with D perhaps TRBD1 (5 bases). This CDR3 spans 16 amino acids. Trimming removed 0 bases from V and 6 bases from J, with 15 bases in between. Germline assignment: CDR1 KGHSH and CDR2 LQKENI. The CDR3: CASSPPPGQGGQPQHF. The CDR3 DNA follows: TGTGCCAGCTCACCACCCCCGGGGCAGGGAGGTCAGCCCCAGCATTTT. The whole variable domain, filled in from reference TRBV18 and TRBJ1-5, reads NAGVMQNPRHLVRRRGQEARLRCSPMKGHSHVYWYRQLPEEGLKFMVYLQKENIIDESGMPKERFSAEFPKEGPSILRIQQVVRGDSAAYFCASSPPPGQGGQPQHFGDGTRLSIL.

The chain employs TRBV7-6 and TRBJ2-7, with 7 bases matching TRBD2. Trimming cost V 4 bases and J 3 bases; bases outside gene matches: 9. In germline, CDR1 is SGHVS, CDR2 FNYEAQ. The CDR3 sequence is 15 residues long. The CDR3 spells CASSSQWGGDYEQYF. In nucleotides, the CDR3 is TGTGCCAGCAGCTCCCAATGGGGGGGAGACTACGAGCAGTACTTC.

CDR3 residues: CSAETGDTEAFF. The DNA of the CDR3 is TGCAGCGCCGAGACAGGGGACACTGAAGCTTTCTTT. The rearrangement links TRBV29-1 to TRBJ1-1; TRBD1 agrees at 8 bases. J gave up 3 bases and V 7 bases, and 4 bases lay outside the gene matches. The CDR3 length is 12 residues. The V gene's germline CDR1 is SQVTM and CDR2 ANQGSEA. Complete variable domain (other parts from reference TRBV29-1 and TRBJ1-1): SAVISQKPSRDICQRGTSLTIQCQVDSQVTMMFWYRQQPGQSLTLIATANQGSEATYESGFVIDKFPISRPNLTFSTLTVSNMSPEDSSIYLCSAETGDTEAFFGQGTRLTVV.

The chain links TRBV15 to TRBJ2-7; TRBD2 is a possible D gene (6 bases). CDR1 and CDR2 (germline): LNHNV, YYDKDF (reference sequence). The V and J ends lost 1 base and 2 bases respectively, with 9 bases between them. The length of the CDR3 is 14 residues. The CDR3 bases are TGTGCCACCAGCAGAGCTCGCGGGGCCTACGAGCAGTACTTC. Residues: CATSRARGAYEQYF.

In DNA, the CDR3 is TGTGCCAGCTCACCTCTCGCGGGAGAGCAGTTCTTC. This sequence encodes CASSPLAGEQFF. The V gene is TRBV18, the J gene TRBJ2-1, with D tentatively TRBD2 (6 bases). V dropped 3 bases and J dropped 10 bases, with 10 bases sitting between them. The CDR3 runs 12 residues. Per the germline V gene, CDR1 is KGHSH and CDR2 is LQKENI.

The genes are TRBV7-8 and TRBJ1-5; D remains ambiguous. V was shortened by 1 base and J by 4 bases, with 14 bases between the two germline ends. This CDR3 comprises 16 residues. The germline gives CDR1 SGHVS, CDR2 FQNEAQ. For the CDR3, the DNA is TGTGCCAGCAGCTTAGGAAGCGTAACAGCAAATCAGCCCCAGCATTTT. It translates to CASSLGSVTANQPQHF. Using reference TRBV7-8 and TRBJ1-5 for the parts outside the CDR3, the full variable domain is GAGVSQSPRYKVAKRGQDVALRCDPISGHVSLFWYQQALGQGPEFLTYFQNEAQLDKSGLPSDRFFAERPEGSVSTLKIQRTQQEDSAVYLCASSLGSVTANQPQHFGDGTRLSIL.

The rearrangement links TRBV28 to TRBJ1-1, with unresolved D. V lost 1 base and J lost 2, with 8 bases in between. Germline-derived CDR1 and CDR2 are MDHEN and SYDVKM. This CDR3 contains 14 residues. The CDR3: CASSLLALNTEAFF. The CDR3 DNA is TGTGCCAGCAGTTTATTGGCGTTAAACACTGAAGCTTTCTTT.

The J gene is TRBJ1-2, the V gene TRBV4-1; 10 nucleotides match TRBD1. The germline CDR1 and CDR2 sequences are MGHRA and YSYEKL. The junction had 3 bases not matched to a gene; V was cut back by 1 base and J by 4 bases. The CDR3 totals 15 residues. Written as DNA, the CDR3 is TGCGCCAGCAGCCAAGTGGGACAGGGGTCCTATGGCTACACCTTC. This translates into CASSQVGQGSYGYTF.

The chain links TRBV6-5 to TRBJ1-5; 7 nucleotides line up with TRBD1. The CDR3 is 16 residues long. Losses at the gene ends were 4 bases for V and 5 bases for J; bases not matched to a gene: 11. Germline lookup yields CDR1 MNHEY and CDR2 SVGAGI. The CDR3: CASSFPPGGNDQPQHF. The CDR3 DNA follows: TGTGCCAGCAGTTTTCCGCCAGGGGGTAATGATCAGCCCCAGCATTTT.

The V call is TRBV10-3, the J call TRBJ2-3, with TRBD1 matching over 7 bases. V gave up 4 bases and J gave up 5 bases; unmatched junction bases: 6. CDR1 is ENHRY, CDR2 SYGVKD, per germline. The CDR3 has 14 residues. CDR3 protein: CAISGDRAGDTQYF. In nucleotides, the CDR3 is TGTGCCATCAGTGGGGACAGAGCTGGAGATACGCAGTATTTT.

The CDR3 DNA reads as TGTGCCAGCAGCGATTTAGGGGGGACAGGGGGCACTGAAGCTTTCTTT. Its translation: CASSDLGGTGGTEAFF. The chain employs TRBV7-2 and TRBJ1-1; the match to TRBD1 covers 11 bases. V trimming: 5 bases; J trimming: 4 bases; junction bases outside the gene matches: 9. This CDR3 is built from 16 residues. In germline, CDR1 is SGHTA, CDR2 FQGNSA.

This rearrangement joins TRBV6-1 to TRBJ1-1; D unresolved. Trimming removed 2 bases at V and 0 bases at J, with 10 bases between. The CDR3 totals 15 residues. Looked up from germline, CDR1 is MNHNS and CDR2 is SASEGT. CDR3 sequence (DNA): TGTGCCAGCAGTGAATGGGGAGAGCTGAACACTGAAGCTTTCTTT. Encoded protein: CASSEWGELNTEAFF.

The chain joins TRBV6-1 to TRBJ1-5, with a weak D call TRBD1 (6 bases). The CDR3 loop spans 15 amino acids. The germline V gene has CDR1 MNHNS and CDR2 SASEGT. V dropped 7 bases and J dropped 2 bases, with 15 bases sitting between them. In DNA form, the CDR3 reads TGTGCCAGCACCCTAGACAGGCTCGGCAATCAGCCCCAGCATTTT. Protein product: CASTLDRLGNQPQHF.

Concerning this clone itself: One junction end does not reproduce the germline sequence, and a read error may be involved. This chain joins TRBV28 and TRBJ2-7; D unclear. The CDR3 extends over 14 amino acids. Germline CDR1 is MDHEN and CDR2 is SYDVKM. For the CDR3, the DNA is TGTGCCAGCCGACCACCCCACCTCGGCGCGCCGTTTCTATTC. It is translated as CASRPPHLGAPFLF.

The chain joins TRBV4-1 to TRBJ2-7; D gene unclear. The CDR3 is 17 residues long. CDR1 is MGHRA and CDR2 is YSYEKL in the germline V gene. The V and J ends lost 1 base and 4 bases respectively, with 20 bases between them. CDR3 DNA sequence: TGCGCCAGCAGCCAAGCCTCGGCGGTGGGAACCCAATACGAGCAGTACTTC. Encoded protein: CASSQASAVGTQYEQYF.

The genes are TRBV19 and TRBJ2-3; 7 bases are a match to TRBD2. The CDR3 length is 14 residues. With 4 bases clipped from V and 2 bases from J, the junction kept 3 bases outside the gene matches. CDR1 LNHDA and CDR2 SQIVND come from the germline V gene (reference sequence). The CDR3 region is CASSRGTNTDTQYF. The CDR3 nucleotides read TGTGCCAGTAGTAGAGGGACTAACACAGATACGCAGTATTTT.

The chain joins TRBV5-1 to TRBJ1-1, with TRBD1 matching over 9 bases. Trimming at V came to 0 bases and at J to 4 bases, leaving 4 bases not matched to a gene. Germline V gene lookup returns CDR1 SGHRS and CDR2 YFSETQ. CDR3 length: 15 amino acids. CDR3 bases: TGCGCCAGCAGCTTGGGCGACAGGGGGACCACTGAAGCTTTCTTT. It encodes CASSLGDRGTTEAFF.

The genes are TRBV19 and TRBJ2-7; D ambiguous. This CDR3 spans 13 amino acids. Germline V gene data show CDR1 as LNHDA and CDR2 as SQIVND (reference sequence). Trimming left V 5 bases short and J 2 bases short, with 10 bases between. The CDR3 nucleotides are TGTGCCAGTAGTGATAGTAACCCCTACGAGCAGTACTTC. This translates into CASSDSNPYEQYF.

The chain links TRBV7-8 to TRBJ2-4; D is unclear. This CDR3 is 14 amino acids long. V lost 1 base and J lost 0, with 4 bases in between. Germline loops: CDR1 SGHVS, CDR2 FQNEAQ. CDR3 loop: CASSLGGAKNIQYF. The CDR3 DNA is TGTGCCAGCAGCTTAGGGGGAGCCAAAAACATTCAGTACTTC.

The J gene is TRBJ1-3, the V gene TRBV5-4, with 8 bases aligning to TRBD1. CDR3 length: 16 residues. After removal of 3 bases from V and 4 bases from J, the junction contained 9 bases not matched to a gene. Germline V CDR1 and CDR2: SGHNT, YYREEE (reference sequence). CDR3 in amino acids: CASSSFADRGGNTIYF. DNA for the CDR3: TGTGCCAGCAGCTCCTTCGCCGACAGGGGCGGAAACACCATATATTTT.

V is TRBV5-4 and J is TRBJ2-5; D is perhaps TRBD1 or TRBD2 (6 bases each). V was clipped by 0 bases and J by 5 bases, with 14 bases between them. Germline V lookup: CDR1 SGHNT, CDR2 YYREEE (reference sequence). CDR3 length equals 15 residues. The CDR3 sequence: CASSLDPLGGETQYF. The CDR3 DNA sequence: TGTGCCAGCAGCTTGGACCCTTTAGGGGGGGAGACCCAGTACTTC.

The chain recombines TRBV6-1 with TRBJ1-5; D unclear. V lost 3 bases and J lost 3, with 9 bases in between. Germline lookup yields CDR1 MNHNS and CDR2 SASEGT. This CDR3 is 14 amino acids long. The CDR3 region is CASSDQVFNQPQHF. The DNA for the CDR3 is TGTGCCAGCAGTGACCAGGTATTCAATCAGCCCCAGCATTTT.

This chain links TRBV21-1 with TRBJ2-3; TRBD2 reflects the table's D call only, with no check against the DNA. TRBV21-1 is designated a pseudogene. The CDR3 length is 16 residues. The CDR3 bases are TGTGCCAGCAGCAACACGCGTGCCCTGAGCACAGATACGCAGTATTTT. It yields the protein CASSNTRALSTDTQYF.